This entry features one TCR beta chain sequence. Its antigen is not identified. Each CDR3 protein gets one entry after TCRdb re-called the reads with MiXCR. This sample carries some 940,000 distinct CDR3 sequences, less than 40% of them seen once, and the ten largest clones take roughly 13%. This entry is derived from a study of T cell repertoires in cytomegalovirus infection. The CDR3 runs 14 residues. V shed 8 bases and J 8 bases; nucleotides not matched to a gene: 11. Findings and caveats of the study: Using cumulative public TCR beta family frequency, the authors identified those who carried CMV together with the relevant HLA. The ex vivo response showed dominance by HLA-C-restricted CMV-specific TCR beta clonotypes.

The TCR sequence derives from a human donor in good health (CMV status not recorded). Some clones in this sample may be carry-over from other donors' samples. Material: cultured CD8+ T cells from PBMCs, obtained from culture after CMV antigen stimulation. This chain links TRBV12-3 or TRBV12-4 with TRBJ2-1; TRBD2 matches at 8 bases. The CDR3, as DNA: TGTGCCAGCCTGGCGGGGGGTCAAGGCTATGAGCAGTTCTTC. Translating it yields CASLAGGQGYEQFF.